Each of the 20 T cell receptor beta chains below was sequenced from the same sample in a study of T cells expressing NK-cell markers. TCRdb reanalyzed the 5' RACE reads and collapses them to one entry per CDR3 protein, without DNA. The specimen's table records some 150,000 distinct CDR3 sequences. The sample comprised blood T cells: a sorted CD56 or NKG2C T cell subset, CD4+ or CD8+ T cells, or bulk PBMC T cells (not recorded which). These receptors were collected from a man aged 18 to 29 in good health.

This chain connects TRBV28 to TRBJ2-5; absent DNA, TCRdb's TRBD1 call cannot be checked. CDR1 and CDR2 from the germline V gene are MDHEN and SYDVKM. The CDR3 runs 15 residues. CDR3 sequence: CASSHSTGGWETQYF.

The genes are TRBV7-9 and TRBJ1-5. The length of the CDR3 is 12 residues. The germline V gene has CDR1 SEHNR and CDR2 FQNEAQ (reference sequence). This CDR3 is CASSFYGEPQHF.

This chain joins TRBV14 and TRBJ1-2. Germline V gene sequence: CDR1 SGHDN, CDR2 FVKESK. The CDR3 runs to 13 residues. CDR3 sequence: CASSHHSNYGYTF.

The chain couples TRBV7-9 to TRBJ2-7; TCRdb gives TRBD1 as the D gene, but with no DNA this cannot be confirmed. CDR3 length: 15 residues. The germline V gene encodes CDR1 SEHNR and CDR2 FQNEAQ (reference sequence). The CDR3: CASSFPQRGSYEQYF.

The V and J genes are TRBV7-9 and TRBJ2-1; TCRdb designates TRBD2, a call that cannot be tested without DNA. The CDR3 consists of 14 residues. The germline CDR1 and CDR2 sequences are SEHNR and FQNEAQ (reference sequence). CDR3 amino acids: CASSTYLLGREQFF.

This rearrangement joins TRBV2 to TRBJ2-5; TCRdb's D call, TRBD2, is unchecked because there is no DNA. Germline assignment: CDR1 SNHLY and CDR2 FYNNEI. The CDR3 loop spans 16 amino acids. The CDR3 sequence: CASSDPAGEGQETQYF.

The rearrangement links TRBV27 to TRBJ2-4; TCRdb lists TRBD1, though no DNA is available to test this call. Germline V lookup: CDR1 MNHEY, CDR2 SMNVEV (reference sequence). The CDR3 contains 15 residues. The CDR3 sequence is CASSLSGTGRNIQYF.

This rearrangement joins TRBV19 to TRBJ2-1. Germline CDR1 is LNHDA and CDR2 is SQIVND (reference sequence). This CDR3 has 15 residues. The CDR3 loop is CASSMDGSGLNEQFF.

The gene calls are TRBV19 and TRBJ2-3; the TCRdb call, TRBD2, lacks DNA for checking. CDR3 length: 17 amino acids. Germline V gives CDR1 LNHDA, CDR2 SQIVND (reference sequence). CDR3 residues: CASSILLAEKNTDTQYF.

The chain links TRBV15 to TRBJ1-6; the TCRdb D gene call, TRBD1, has no DNA to confirm it. This CDR3 region has 15 residues. Germline CDR1 and CDR2: LNHNV and YYDKDF (reference sequence). The CDR3 region is CATSRVAGDNSPLHF.

The chain links TRBV6-4 to TRBJ2-1. The CDR3 sequence is 15 residues long. Germline CDR1 and CDR2: MRHNA and SNTAGT. The CDR3 sequence is CASSDVVSTYNEQFF.

The chain combines TRBV24-1 with TRBJ2-3; the D call of TRBD2 rests on TCRdb alone, since no DNA is present to check it. This CDR3 is built from 16 residues. Germline V gene data show CDR1 as KGHDR and CDR2 as SFDVKD. The chain's CDR3 is CATSATSGPSINTQYF.

The chain employs TRBV5-1 and TRBJ2-2; with no DNA, the TCRdb D assignment of TRBD1 cannot be verified. The germline V gene has CDR1 SGHRS and CDR2 YFSETQ. There are 16 residues in the CDR3. Here the CDR3 reads CASSAGQGPNTGELFF.

The V call is TRBV20-1, the J call TRBJ2-1. Germline V CDR1 and CDR2: DFQATT, SNEGSKA (reference sequence). This CDR3 is 13 amino acids long. CDR3 residues: CSAVGVSYNEQFF.

This CDR3 is CASRHDLNRPSTDTQYF. The chain employs TRBV6-2 or TRBV6-3 and TRBJ2-3; the TCRdb D gene call, TRBD1, has no DNA to confirm it. Germline V gives CDR1 MNHEY, CDR2 SVGEGT. This CDR3 region has 17 residues.

The chain recombines TRBV27 with TRBJ2-3. CDR1 and CDR2 from the germline V gene are MNHEY and SMNVEV (reference sequence). This CDR3 has 14 amino acids. The CDR3 here is CASRLYGSTDTQYF.

V and J are TRBV12-5 and TRBJ2-5; TCRdb outputs TRBD2, but without DNA this stays unchecked. In germline, CDR1 is LGHNT, CDR2 FRNRAP. This CDR3 spans 16 amino acids. This CDR3 reads CASGLGTSGNQETQYF.

J is TRBJ2-7 and V is TRBV6-5. Per germline, CDR1 MNHEY and CDR2 SVGAGI. The CDR3 is 12 amino acids. The CDR3: CASSGGWAEQYF.

V gene TRBV11-3 combines with J gene TRBJ2-1; as DNA is missing, the TRBD2 call by TCRdb cannot be tested. The CDR3 loop spans 14 amino acids. Germline assignment: CDR1 SGHNT and CDR2 YENEEA. The CDR3 protein is CASSLMTSGNEQFF.

The gene calls are TRBV12-3 or TRBV12-4 and TRBJ2-7; TCRdb designates TRBD1, a call that cannot be tested without DNA. The CDR3 extends over 14 amino acids. CDR3 loop: CASTPGTGGHEQYF.